This passage covers 10 T cell receptor beta chains from one sample sequenced in a study of breast tumors, draining lymph nodes, adjacent tissues. Samples came from axillary lymph nodes draining the breast cancer. TCRdb reanalysed the multiplex PCR reads using MiXCR and keeps one entry per CDR3 protein. Here the sample spans about 94,000 distinct CDR3 sequences, roughly 28% being singletons. Sequencing was carried out using axillary lymph node tissue. These receptors were collected from a female donor with breast cancer. Some clones in this sample may be carry-over from other donors' samples.

The chain joins TRBV5-5 to TRBJ1-6, with D perhaps TRBD1 (6 bases). The germline CDR1 and CDR2 sequences are SGHKS and YYEKEE (reference sequence). The CDR3 contains 14 residues. Trimming stripped 0 bases from V and 7 bases from J, with 8 bases between. DNA for the CDR3: TGTGCCAGCAGCTTGGGGGACAAAAATTCACCCCTCCACTTT. This encodes CASSLGDKNSPLHF.

The gene calls are TRBV29-1 and TRBJ1-2, with no clear D. Looked up from germline, CDR1 is SQVTM and CDR2 is ANQGSEA. There are 13 residues in the CDR3. V dropped 6 bases and J dropped 5 bases, with 16 bases sitting between them. In DNA, the CDR3 is TGCAGCGTCGTGGAGACAAGGAGGTATGGCTACACCTTC. It yields the protein CSVVETRRYGYTF. The variable domain in full, completed from reference TRBV29-1 and TRBJ1-2, reads SAVISQKPSRDICQRGTSLTIQCQVDSQVTMMFWYRQQPGQSLTLIATANQGSEATYESGFVIDKFPISRPNLTFSTLTVSNMSPEDSSIYLCSVVETRRYGYTFGSGTRLTVV.

This clonotype appeared many times. The chain links TRBV6-2 or TRBV6-3 to TRBJ2-1; 10 bases map to TRBD2. V shed 4 bases and J 6 bases; nucleotides not matched to a gene: 6. The CDR3 runs 15 residues. Germline CDR1 and CDR2: MNHEY and SVGEGT. CDR3 in DNA: TGTGCCAGCAGTTCCCCGGGACTAGCGCGCAATGAGCAGTTCTTC. Translating it yields CASSSPGLARNEQFF.

This clonotype was counted at least ten times. The genes are TRBV3-1 and TRBJ2-7, with D tentatively TRBD1 or TRBD2 (5 bases each). The germline V and J ends were trimmed by 1 base and 6 bases, with 16 bases remaining between them. Germline V gives CDR1 LGHDT, CDR2 YNNKEL (reference sequence). The CDR3 contains 15 residues. CDR3 sequence reads: CASSQVGGGSGEQYF. DNA of the CDR3: TGTGCCAGCAGCCAAGTTGGGGGTGGCTCGGGCGAGCAGTACTTC.

This clonotype was seen more than once but under ten times. This rearrangement joins TRBV5-1 to TRBJ1-1; D uncertain. CDR3 length equals 13 residues. CDR1 is SGHRS and CDR2 is YFSETQ in the germline V gene. The ends were cut back, 2 bases at V and 8 bases at J, with 13 bases in the middle. The CDR3 coding sequence is TGCGCCAGCAGCTTTGAAGGCAGACGAGAAGCTTTCTTT. It yields the protein CASSFEGRREAFF.

With regard to this clonotype: Since the CDR3 does not end with the conserved phenylalanine or tryptophan, this likely comes from a read error. The DNA is omitted, as the CDR3 cannot be located on it reliably, and the CDR3 follows TCRdb's listing. The V call is TRBV6-6, the J call TRBJ2-7. CDR1 MNHNY and CDR2 SVGAGI come from the germline V gene (reference sequence). Termini included, the CDR3 measures 13 amino acids. The CDR3 region is CASSPGGSYERYL.

This clonotype was seen many times. J is TRBJ1-6 and V is TRBV12-5; the D gene is possibly TRBD1 (5 bases). CDR1 and CDR2 from the germline V gene are LGHNT and FRNRAP. Trimming took off 1 base at V and 8 bases at J, with 12 bases between the two ends. The CDR3 contains 15 residues. The CDR3 region has the DNA TGTGCTAGTGGTTTGGGACCGGGGGTGGATTCACCCCTCCACTTT. It yields the protein CASGLGPGVDSPLHF.

V usage is TRBV7-8 and J usage is TRBJ2-3; D is unresolved. The CDR3 spans 12 residues. The V end lost 5 bases, the J end lost 11 bases, and 14 bases lay between the germline ends. Germline V gene data show CDR1 as SGHVS and CDR2 as FQNEAQ. CDR3 DNA: TGTGCCAGCAGCGCGCAGGAGAATGAGCAGTATTTT. Protein sequence: CASSAQENEQYF. Full variable domain (missing parts from reference TRBV7-8 and TRBJ2-3): GAGVSQSPRYKVAKRGQDVALRCDPISGHVSLFWYQQALGQGPEFLTYFQNEAQLDKSGLPSDRFFAERPEGSVSTLKIQRTQQEDSAVYLCASSAQENEQYFGPGTRLTVL.

This clonotype was seen ten or more times. The chain couples TRBV7-2 to TRBJ2-7; perhaps TRBD1 as D (5 bases). CDR1 is SGHTA and CDR2 is FQGNSA in the germline V gene. This CDR3 is 12 amino acids long. Trimming took off 5 bases at V and 4 bases at J, with 9 bases between the two ends. The CDR3: CASSPRDYEQYF. The CDR3 coding sequence is TGTGCCAGCAGCCCCAGGGATTACGAGCAGTACTTC.

A remark on this clonotype: The CDR3 end shows no conserved phenylalanine or tryptophan, and so a read error is likely. The limits of the CDR3 on the DNA are not certain, so only TCRdb's listed CDR3 is given. The rearrangement uses TRBV7-2 and TRBJ2-5; the table gives TRBD1 as D, unverified against the DNA. The CDR3 has 13 amino acids, counting both end residues. Germline lookup yields CDR1 SGHTA and CDR2 FQGNSA. This CDR3 is CASSFSGGETRYL.